The next 18 T cell receptor beta chains were all read from a single sample in a study of OX40 agonist ivuxolimab in advanced cancers. Receptor libraries were prepared by the immunoSEQ multiplex PCR assay. Held by TCRdb, this immuneACCESS table contains in-frame sequences only and omits some clones. Under half of the omission traces to an unresolved V gene where checked; the cause of the rest is unknown. In all, the sample holds around 23,000 clones, and approximately 80% of those were seen once. The top ten clonotypes cover about a third of the sample. The sample was CD4+ or CD8+ T cells sorted from blood, taken in a trial of the OX40 agonist ivuxolimab. The receptor set was obtained from an adult with an advanced solid tumor such as melanoma, head and neck, liver or kidney cancer.

The chain is built from TRBV27 and TRBJ2-5; TRBD2 matches 14 bases. CDR3 size: 16 residues. J gave up 5 bases and V 2 bases, and 4 bases lay outside the gene matches. In germline, CDR1 is MNHEY, CDR2 SMNVEV (reference sequence). The chain's CDR3 is CASSLGGLAGVETQYF. CDR3 DNA: TGTGCCAGCAGTTTAGGGGGACTAGCGGGAGTGGAGACCCAGTACTTC.

The V gene is TRBV7-9, the J gene TRBJ1-5; a possible D gene is TRBD1 (6 bases). CDR1 and CDR2 (germline): SEHNR, FQNEAQ (reference sequence). V lost 1 base, J lost 5 bases, and 9 bases lay in between. The CDR3 is made up of 14 amino acids. The CDR3 is CASSLGAGDQPQHF. Here the CDR3 DNA reads TGTGCCAGCAGCTTAGGGGCAGGGGATCAGCCCCAGCATTTT.

The rearrangement links TRBV6-6 to TRBJ2-3; TRBD2 matches 13 bases. V shed 5 bases, J shed 3 bases, and the junction held 2 bases outside the gene matches. This CDR3 region has 15 residues. The germline V gene encodes CDR1 MNHNY and CDR2 SVGAGI (reference sequence). CDR3 bases: TGTGCCAGCAGTCGACTAGCGGGAGGAACAGATACGCAGTATTTT. This translates into CASSRLAGGTDTQYF.

This chain uses TRBV6-1 with TRBJ2-7; D may correspond to TRBD1 or TRBD2 (7 bases each). Germline V CDR1 and CDR2: MNHNS, SASEGT. V lost 0 bases and J 4 bases, leaving 16 bases between the germline ends. The CDR3 has 16 residues. The CDR3 sequence is CASSEAGGDRTYEQYF. CDR3 DNA sequence: TGTGCCAGCAGTGAAGCGGGAGGGGACAGAACTTACGAGCAGTACTTC.

The chain is built from TRBV2 and TRBJ2-7, with 16 bases lining up with TRBD2. This CDR3 is 16 amino acids long. Germline loops: CDR1 SNHLY, CDR2 FYNNEI. Trimming at V came to 6 bases and at J to 6 bases, leaving 8 bases not matched to a gene. This chain's CDR3 is CASRLTGTSGRAEQYF. DNA of the CDR3: TGTGCCAGCAGACTCACCGGGACTAGCGGGAGGGCCGAGCAGTACTTC.

The genes are TRBV2 and TRBJ2-1; 10 nucleotides line up with TRBD2. Germline V gene data show CDR1 as SNHLY and CDR2 as FYNNEI. Unmatched junction bases numbered 6, after V lost 3 bases and J lost 7 bases. This CDR3 has 15 amino acids. CDR3 loop: CASSESLAGVNEQFF. The DNA of the CDR3 is TGTGCCAGCAGTGAGAGTCTAGCGGGAGTTAATGAGCAGTTCTTC.

The V gene is TRBV7-8, the J gene TRBJ2-7; D possibly uses TRBD1 or TRBD2 (5 bases each). The CDR3 runs to 15 residues. The V and J ends lost 4 bases and 0 bases respectively, with 13 bases between them. Germline assignment: CDR1 SGHVS and CDR2 FQNEAQ. The CDR3 bases are TGTGCCAGCAGCTCTCCCCGGGACGGCTCCTACGAGCAGTACTTC. Its translation is CASSSPRDGSYEQYF.

The chain links TRBV12-5 to TRBJ2-1; possibly TRBD1 for D (5 bases). Germline values: CDR1 LGHNT, CDR2 FRNRAP. V was clipped by 5 bases and J by 10 bases, with 9 bases between them. CDR3 size: 11 residues. The CDR3 sequence: CASGQGREQFF. In nucleotides, the CDR3 is TGTGCTAGTGGTCAGGGTAGGGAGCAGTTCTTC.

This CDR3 is CASSPGIAGYNEQFF. CDR3 nucleotide sequence: TGTGCCAGCAGCCCGGGGATAGCGGGGTACAATGAGCAGTTCTTC. The chain uses TRBV7-8 and TRBJ2-1; 8 positions agree with TRBD2. Looked up from germline, CDR1 is SGHVS and CDR2 is FQNEAQ. V was clipped by 5 bases and J by 4 bases; unmatched bases: 7. The CDR3 is 15 amino acids.

The CDR3 DNA is TGTGCCAGCGCAAGGGACTCCTCCTCCTACGAGCAGTACTTC. Residues: CASARDSSSYEQYF. The rearrangement joins TRBV18 to TRBJ2-7, with D perhaps matching TRBD2 (6 bases). Germline CDR1 is KGHSH and CDR2 is LQKENI. The V and J ends lost 8 bases and 0 bases respectively, with 14 bases between them. The CDR3 length is 14 residues. The full variable domain, in which reference TRBV18 and TRBJ2-7 provide the parts outside the CDR3, is NAGVMQNPRHLVRRRGQEARLRCSPMKGHSHVYWYRQLPEEGLKFMVYLQKENIIDESGMPKERFSAEFPKEGPSILRIQQVVRGDSAAYFCASARDSSSYEQYFGPGTRLTVT.

The V and J genes are TRBV28 and TRBJ2-1; D remains unclear. V gave up 2 bases and J gave up 4 bases, with 6 bases separating them. Per germline, CDR1 MDHEN and CDR2 SYDVKM. There are 13 residues in the CDR3. The CDR3 bases are TGTGCCAGCAGTTTAGGCAGATACAATGAGCAGTTCTTC. Its protein is CASSLGRYNEQFF.

The V call is TRBV5-8, the J call TRBJ2-3, with 9 positions matching TRBD2. The germline gives CDR1 SGHTS, CDR2 YDEGEE. This CDR3 has 17 residues. Germline trimming cut 5 bases from V and 6 bases from J; bases unmatched to any gene: 16. CDR3 bases: TGTGCCAGCAGGGCGTGGCGGGAGGGCCGCAATGTGGATACGCAGTATTTT. Residues: CASRAWREGRNVDTQYF.

The CDR3 nucleotides read TGTGCCAGCACAGCCGTCGGGGTCACAGATACGCAGTATTTT. This codes for CASTAVGVTDTQYF. The J gene is TRBJ2-3, the V gene TRBV27; perhaps TRBD2 as D (5 bases). Deletions cut 7 bases from V and 2 bases from J, with 13 bases between. CDR1 is MNHEY, CDR2 SMNVEV, per germline (reference sequence). CDR3 length: 14 residues.

The rearrangement links TRBV30 to TRBJ2-5; 10 nucleotides align to TRBD2. Germline V gene sequence: CDR1 GTSNPN, CDR2 SVGIG (reference sequence). CDR3 length equals 17 residues. V lost 3 bases to trimming and J lost 2 bases; unmatched junction nucleotides: 12. The CDR3 DNA sequence: TGTGCCTGGAGCTCTCTTGGACTAGCGGATGCGCAAGAGACCCAGTACTTC. This codes for CAWSSLGLADAQETQYF.

This rearrangement joins TRBV27 to TRBJ1-1; weak D call: TRBD1 (6 bases). The CDR3 spans 14 residues. Germline CDR1 MNHEY, CDR2 SMNVEV (reference sequence). V was pared by 2 bases and J by 4 bases, with 11 bases between. CDR3 region: CASSLQGGGTEAFF. CDR3 bases: TGTGCCAGCAGTTTACAAGGGGGAGGCACTGAAGCTTTCTTT.

This chain joins TRBV28 and TRBJ2-7; D is undetermined. Germline CDR1 reads MDHEN; CDR2 reads SYDVKM. V was clipped by 5 bases and J by 4 bases, with 3 bases between them. This CDR3 region has 10 residues. This CDR3 reads CASSTYEQYF. The CDR3 nucleotides read TGTGCCAGCAGTACATACGAGCAGTACTTC.

This sequence joins TRBV28 and TRBJ2-5; TRBD2 might be the D (7 bases). The CDR3 has 13 residues. V shed 6 bases and J shed 7 bases, with 15 bases lying between them. Per germline, CDR1 MDHEN and CDR2 SYDVKM. Here the CDR3 reads CASSPGGAGTQYF. The CDR3, as DNA: TGTGCCAGCAGCCCGGGGGGCGCAGGGACCCAGTACTTC.

The chain employs TRBV6-5 and TRBJ2-3; D ambiguous. The V gene lost 2 bases and the J gene lost 4 bases, with 7 bases spanning the gap. The CDR3 loop spans 13 amino acids. CDR1 and CDR2 from the germline V gene are MNHEY and SVGAGI. In DNA form, the CDR3 reads TGTGCCAGCAGTTACGTTGGGGCAGATACGCAGTATTTT. Protein product: CASSYVGADTQYF.